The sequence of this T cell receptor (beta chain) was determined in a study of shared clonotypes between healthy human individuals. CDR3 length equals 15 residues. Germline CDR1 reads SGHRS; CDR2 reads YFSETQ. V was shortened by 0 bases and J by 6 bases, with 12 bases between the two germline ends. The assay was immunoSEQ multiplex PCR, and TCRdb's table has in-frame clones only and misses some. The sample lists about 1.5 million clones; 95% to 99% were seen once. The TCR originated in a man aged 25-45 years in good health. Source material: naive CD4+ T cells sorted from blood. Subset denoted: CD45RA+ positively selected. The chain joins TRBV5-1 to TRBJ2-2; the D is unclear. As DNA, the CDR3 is TGCGCCAGCAGCTTGGTTATTCAGTCGCCCGGGGAGCTGTTTTTT. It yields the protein CASSLVIQSPGELFF.